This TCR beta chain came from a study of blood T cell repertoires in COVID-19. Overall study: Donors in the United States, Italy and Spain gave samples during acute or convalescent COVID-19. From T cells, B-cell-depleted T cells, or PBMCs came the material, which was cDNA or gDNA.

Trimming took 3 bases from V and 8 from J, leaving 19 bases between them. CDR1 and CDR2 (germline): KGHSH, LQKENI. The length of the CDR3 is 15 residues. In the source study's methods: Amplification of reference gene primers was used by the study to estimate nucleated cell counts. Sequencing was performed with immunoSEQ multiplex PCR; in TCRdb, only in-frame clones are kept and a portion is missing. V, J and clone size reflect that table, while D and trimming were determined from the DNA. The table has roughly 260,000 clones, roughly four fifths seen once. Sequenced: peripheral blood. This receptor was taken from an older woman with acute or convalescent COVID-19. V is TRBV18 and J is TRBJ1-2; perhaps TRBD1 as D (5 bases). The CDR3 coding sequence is TGTGCCAGCTCACCTCAGCAGGGCGAAATTGGGGGCTACACCTTC. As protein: CASSPQQGEIGGYTF.